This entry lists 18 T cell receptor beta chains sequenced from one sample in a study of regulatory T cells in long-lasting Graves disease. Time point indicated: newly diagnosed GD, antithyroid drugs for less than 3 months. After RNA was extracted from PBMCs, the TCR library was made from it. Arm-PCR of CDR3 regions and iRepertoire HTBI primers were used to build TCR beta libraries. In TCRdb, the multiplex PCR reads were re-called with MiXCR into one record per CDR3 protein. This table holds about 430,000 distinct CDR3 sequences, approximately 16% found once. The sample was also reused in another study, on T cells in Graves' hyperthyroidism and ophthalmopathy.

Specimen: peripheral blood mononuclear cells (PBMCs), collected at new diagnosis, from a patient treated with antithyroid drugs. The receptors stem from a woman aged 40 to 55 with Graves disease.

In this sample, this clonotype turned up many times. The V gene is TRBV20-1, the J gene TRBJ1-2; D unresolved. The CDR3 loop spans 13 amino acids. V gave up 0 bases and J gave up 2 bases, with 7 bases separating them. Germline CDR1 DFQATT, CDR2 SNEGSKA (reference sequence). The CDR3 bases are TGCAGTGCTAGAGACAAGAGAAACTATGGCTACACCTTC. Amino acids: CSARDKRNYGYTF.

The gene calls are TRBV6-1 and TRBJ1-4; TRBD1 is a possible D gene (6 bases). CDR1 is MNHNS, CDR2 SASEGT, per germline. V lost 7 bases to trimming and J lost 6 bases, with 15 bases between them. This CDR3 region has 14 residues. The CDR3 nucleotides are TGTGCCAGCAAGGGGGACTCGGGCGATGAAAAACTGTTTTTT. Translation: CASKGDSGDEKLFF.

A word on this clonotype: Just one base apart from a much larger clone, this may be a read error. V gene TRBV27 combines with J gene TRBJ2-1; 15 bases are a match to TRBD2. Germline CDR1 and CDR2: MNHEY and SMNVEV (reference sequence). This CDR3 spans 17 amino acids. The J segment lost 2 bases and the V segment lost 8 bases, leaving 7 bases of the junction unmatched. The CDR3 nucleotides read TGTGCCAGCGGCCATGGACTAGCGGGGGGGGCCTACAATGAGCAGTTCTTC. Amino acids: CASGHGLAGGAYNEQFF.

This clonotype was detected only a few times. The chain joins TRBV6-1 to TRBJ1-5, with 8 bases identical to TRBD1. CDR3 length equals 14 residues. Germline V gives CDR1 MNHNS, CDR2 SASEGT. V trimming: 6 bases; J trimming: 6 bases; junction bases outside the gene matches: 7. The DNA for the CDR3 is TGTGCCAGCAGCCCGACAGGGGTCCCTCAGCCCCAGCATTTT. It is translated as CASSPTGVPQPQHF.

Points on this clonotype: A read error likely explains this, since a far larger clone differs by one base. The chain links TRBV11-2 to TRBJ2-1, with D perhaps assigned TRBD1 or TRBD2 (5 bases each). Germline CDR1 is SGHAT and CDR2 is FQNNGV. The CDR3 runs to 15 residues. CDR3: CASSPLRDPNNEQFF. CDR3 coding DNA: TGTGCCAGCAGCCCGCTAAGGGACCCAAACAACGAGCAGTTCTTC.

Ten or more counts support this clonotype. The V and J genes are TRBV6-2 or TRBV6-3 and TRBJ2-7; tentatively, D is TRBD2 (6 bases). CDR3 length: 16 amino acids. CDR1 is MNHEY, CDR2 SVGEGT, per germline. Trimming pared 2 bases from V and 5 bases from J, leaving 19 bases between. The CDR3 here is CASSYMLGVAGNEQYF. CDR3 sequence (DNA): TGTGCCAGCAGTTACATGCTGGGGGTCGCGGGAAACGAGCAGTACTTC.

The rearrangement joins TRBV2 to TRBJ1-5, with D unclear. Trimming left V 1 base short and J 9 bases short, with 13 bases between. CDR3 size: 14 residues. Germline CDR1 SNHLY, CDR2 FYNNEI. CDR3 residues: CASSEGEGMGPQHF. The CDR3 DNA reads TGTGCCAGCAGTGAAGGCGAAGGTATGGGGCCCCAGCATTTT.

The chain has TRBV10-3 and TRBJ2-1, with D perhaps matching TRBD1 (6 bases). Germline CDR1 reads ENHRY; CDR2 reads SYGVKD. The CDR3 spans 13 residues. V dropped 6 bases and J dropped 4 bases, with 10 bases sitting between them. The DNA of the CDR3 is TGTGCCATCAGCGGGGACAATTACAATGAGCAGTTCTTC. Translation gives CAISGDNYNEQFF.

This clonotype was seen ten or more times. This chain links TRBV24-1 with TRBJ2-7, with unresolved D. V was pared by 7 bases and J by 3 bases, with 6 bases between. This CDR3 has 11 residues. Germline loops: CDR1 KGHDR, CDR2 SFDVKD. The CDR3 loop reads CATSDGYEQYF. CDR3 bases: TGTGCCACCAGCGACGGCTACGAGCAGTACTTC.

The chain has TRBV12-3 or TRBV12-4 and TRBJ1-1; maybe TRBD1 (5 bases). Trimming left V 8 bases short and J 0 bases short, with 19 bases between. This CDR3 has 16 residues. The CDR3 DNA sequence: TGTGCCAGCTTGAAACGTGGGGGGACGGTGAACACTGAAGCTTTCTTT. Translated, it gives CASLKRGGTVNTEAFF.

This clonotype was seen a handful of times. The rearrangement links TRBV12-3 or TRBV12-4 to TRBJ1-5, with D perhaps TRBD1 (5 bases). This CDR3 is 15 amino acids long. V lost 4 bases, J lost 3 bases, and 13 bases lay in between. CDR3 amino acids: CASSSAGGNNQPQHF. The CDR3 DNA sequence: TGTGCCAGCAGTTCGGCGGGGGGTAACAATCAGCCCCAGCATTTT.

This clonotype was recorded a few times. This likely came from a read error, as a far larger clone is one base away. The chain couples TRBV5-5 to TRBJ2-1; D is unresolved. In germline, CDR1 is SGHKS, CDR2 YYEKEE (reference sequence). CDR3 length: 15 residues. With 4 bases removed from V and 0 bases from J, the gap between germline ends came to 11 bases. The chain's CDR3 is CASSIGTSSYNEQFF. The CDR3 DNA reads TGTGCCAGCAGCATAGGAACGAGCTCCTACAATGAGCAGTTCTTC.

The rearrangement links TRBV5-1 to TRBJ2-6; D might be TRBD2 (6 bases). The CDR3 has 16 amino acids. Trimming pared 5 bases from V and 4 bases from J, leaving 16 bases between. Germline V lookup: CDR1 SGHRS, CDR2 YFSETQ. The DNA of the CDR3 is TGCGCCAGCAGTTGGACGGGAGCTCCCGGGGCCAACGTCCTGACTTTC. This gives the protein CASSWTGAPGANVLTF.

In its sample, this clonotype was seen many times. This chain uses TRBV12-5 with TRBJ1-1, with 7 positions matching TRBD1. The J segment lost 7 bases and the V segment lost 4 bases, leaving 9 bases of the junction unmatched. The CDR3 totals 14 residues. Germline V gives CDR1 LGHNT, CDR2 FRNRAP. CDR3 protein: CASGSIGTASEAFF. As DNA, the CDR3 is TGTGCTAGTGGTTCGATAGGGACAGCCAGTGAAGCTTTCTTT.

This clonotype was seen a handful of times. The CDR3 protein is CASSLKGGWSGRGYNEQFF. For the CDR3, the DNA is TGTGCCAGCAGTTTGAAGGGCGGTTGGAGCGGGAGAGGGTACAATGAGCAGTTCTTC. The chain is built from TRBV27 and TRBJ2-1; 8 bases are shared with TRBD2. Per germline, CDR1 MNHEY and CDR2 SMNVEV (reference sequence). The CDR3 covers 19 residues. V shed 3 bases and J 4 bases; nucleotides not matched to a gene: 17.

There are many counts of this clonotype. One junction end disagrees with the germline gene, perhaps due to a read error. CDR3 bases: TGTGCCAGCAGATTAGCGGGAGGGCCATTTCACGAGCAGTACTTC. Encoded protein: CASRLAGGPFHEQYF. The rearrangement links TRBV11-3 to TRBJ2-7, with 11 bases identical to TRBD2. Germline-derived CDR1 and CDR2 are SGHNT and YENEEA. The CDR3 totals 15 residues.

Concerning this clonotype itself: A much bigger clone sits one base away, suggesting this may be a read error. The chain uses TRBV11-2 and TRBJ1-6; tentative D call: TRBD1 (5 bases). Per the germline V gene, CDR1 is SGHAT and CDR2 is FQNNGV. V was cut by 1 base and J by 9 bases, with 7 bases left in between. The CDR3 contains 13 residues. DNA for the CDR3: TGTGCCAGCAGCTTAGTGGGGCGTTCACCCCTCCACTTT. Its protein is CASSLVGRSPLHF.

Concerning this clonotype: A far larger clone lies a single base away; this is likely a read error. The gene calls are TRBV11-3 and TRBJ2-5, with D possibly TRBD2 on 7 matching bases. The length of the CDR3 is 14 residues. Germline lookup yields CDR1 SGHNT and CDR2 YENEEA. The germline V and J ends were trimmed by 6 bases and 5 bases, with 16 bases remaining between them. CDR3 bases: TGTGCCAGCAGTGGGGGCGGGAGTTGGGAGACCCAGTACTTC. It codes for CASSGGGSWETQYF.